This TCR beta chain is drawn from a study of T-cell reconstitution after alpha-beta-depleted transplantation in children. Study-level results: Alpha-beta T cells about two months after transplant reportedly derived from several hundred expanded graft clones.

The TCRbeta library was prepared with unique molecular identifiers. TCRdb redid the calling of the PCR reads with MiXCR, one entry per CDR3 protein. The table includes about 980,000 distinct CDR3 sequences, roughly 31% detected once. Looked up from germline, CDR1 is WNHNN and CDR2 is SYGVQD (reference sequence). The V gene lost 5 bases and the J gene lost 0 bases, with 23 bases spanning the gap. CDR3 length equals 19 residues. A note on this clonotype: Its antigen remains unidentified.

The sample here was PBMCs, mostly from graft donor cells, taken 360 days after TCRalphabeta/CD19-depleted stem cell transplant. The receptor was isolated from a boy in the first two years of life who had a stem cell transplant for SCID, so the T cells may come from the graft donor. The V gene is TRBV10-1, the J gene TRBJ2-1, with D tentatively TRBD1 (6 bases). CDR3 protein: CASSFGLIEDSSSYNEQFF. The CDR3 nucleotides read TGCGCCAGCAGTTTCGGCCTAATCGAGGACAGTAGCTCCTACAATGAGCAGTTCTTC.